The clone carrying this T cell receptor (beta chain) showed up just a few times. The target antigen is unknown. This record belongs to a study of CD8 T cells in ankylosing spondylitis. Whole-study results and caveats: Clones linked with disease were CD8+ and fairly uncommon in the peripheral blood. It appeared that ankylosing spondylitis blood was characterized by a TCR beta motif of 8 or 9 highly homologous variants.

The TCR beta libraries were generated through quantitative 5'-RACE incorporating molecular barcodes. TCRdb independently ran MiXCR on the 5' RACE reads; one entry per CDR3 protein. The table lists about 140,000 distinct CDR3 sequences, roughly 8.3% of them singletons, with under 7.5% in the top ten. CDR1 SQVTM and CDR2 ANQGSEA come from the germline V gene. CDR3 size: 10 residues. The V and J ends lost 4 bases and 5 bases respectively, with 6 bases between them. This chain uses TRBV29-1 with TRBJ2-7, with unresolved D. The sample taken for sequencing was synovial fluid, either unsorted or a sorted T cell fraction (not recorded which). The source of this sequence is a male donor with ankylosing spondylitis. Written as DNA, the CDR3 is TGCAGCGTTGTTTCGGACGAGCAGTACTTC. It codes for CSVVSDEQYF.